This T cell receptor beta chain was recovered during a study of post-analysis software for immune sequencing data. Findings and caveats of the study: With TRBV5-6, TRBV5-1 and TRBV20-1 included, five TRBV segments were more frequent in patients than in controls.

Unique molecular identifiers tagged the TCR beta cDNA libraries. TCRdb re-called the PCR reads through MiXCR, storing one row per CDR3 protein. The sample yields about 620,000 distinct CDR3 sequences, around 47% seen once. As concerns this clonotype: Antigen specificity is unknown.

This CDR3 is 13 amino acids long. CDR1 and CDR2 from the germline V gene are SGHKS and YYEKEE (reference sequence). The V gene is TRBV5-5, the J gene TRBJ2-4, with D possibly being TRBD1 (6 bases). Judging by the DNA end, TRBJ2-7 fits better; the J call may be wrong. The source is a girl aged 10-17 years with multiple sclerosis. Sequencing used blood. CDR3 in DNA: TGTGCCAGCAGCTTGGACAGGGAATACGAGCAGTACTTC. Translating gives CASSLDREYEQYF.